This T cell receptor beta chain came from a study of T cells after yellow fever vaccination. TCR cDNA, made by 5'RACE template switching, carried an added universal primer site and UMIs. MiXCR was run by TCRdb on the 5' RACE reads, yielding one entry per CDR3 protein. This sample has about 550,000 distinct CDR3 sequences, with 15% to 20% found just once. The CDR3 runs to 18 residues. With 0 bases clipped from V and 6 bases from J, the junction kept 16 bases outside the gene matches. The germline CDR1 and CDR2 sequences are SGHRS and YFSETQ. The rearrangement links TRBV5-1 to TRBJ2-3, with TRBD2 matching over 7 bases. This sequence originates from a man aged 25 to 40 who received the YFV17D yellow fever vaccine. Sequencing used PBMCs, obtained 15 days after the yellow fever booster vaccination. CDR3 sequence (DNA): TGCGCCAGCAGCTTGGTTTGGTGGCGGGAGCCCCCCCGGGATACGCAGTATTTT. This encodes CASSLVWWREPPRDTQYF.